This TCR beta chain was recorded in a study of T cell repertoires in cytomegalovirus infection. As concerns this clonotype: Its antigen is currently unknown.

Using its own MiXCR run on the reads, TCRdb lists one record per CDR3 protein. In the table there are 900,000 to 950,000 distinct CDR3 sequences, 30% to 40% of which are singletons. V lost 0 bases, J lost 0 bases, and 15 bases lay in between. This CDR3 is built from 18 residues. The sequences come from cultured CD8+ T cells from PBMCs, collected from culture after CMV antigen stimulation. This chain links TRBV23-1 with TRBJ2-1; D possibly corresponds to TRBD1 (5 bases). TRBV23-1 is known as an ORF, though its function is uncertain. The TCR sequence derives from a human donor in good health (CMV status not recorded). Some clones in this sample may be carry-over from other donors' samples. This CDR3 is CASSQSLRSDNSYNEQFF. CDR3 sequence (DNA): TGCGCCAGCAGTCAATCTTTACGTTCGGACAACTCCTACAATGAGCAGTTCTTC.